A single sample gave rise to the 18 T cell receptor beta chains below, sequenced in a study of blood T cell repertoires in COVID-19. TCRdb keeps only in-frame clones here, not all; method: immunoSEQ multiplex PCR. The profile shows 200,000 to 300,000 clones, roughly 80% of them singletons. The sequencing input was peripheral blood. The source of these receptors is a woman aged 60-75 years with active or convalescent COVID-19.

The chain employs TRBV7-9 and TRBJ1-2, with 9 nucleotides matching TRBD1. V lost 5 bases, J lost 5 bases, and 6 bases stayed unmatched. Germline loops: CDR1 SEHNR, CDR2 FQNEAQ (reference sequence). CDR3 length: 14 amino acids. The CDR3 sequence: CASSPDRGVYGYTF. The CDR3 DNA follows: TGTGCCAGCAGCCCCGACAGGGGGGTTTATGGCTACACCTTC.

For the CDR3, the DNA is TGTGCCAGCAGCTTGGAACCAGGGGACTATGGCTACACCTTC. Its protein is CASSLEPGDYGYTF. The genes are TRBV5-4 and TRBJ1-2; D might be TRBD1 (6 bases). CDR3 length: 14 amino acids. Germline CDR1 and CDR2: SGHNT and YYREEE (reference sequence). Trimming removed 0 bases at V and 3 bases at J, with 9 bases between.

The chain carries TRBV5-4 and TRBJ2-5; TRBD1 agrees at 7 bases. CDR1 and CDR2 from the germline V gene are SGHNT and YYREEE (reference sequence). The CDR3 runs 13 residues. V trimming: 5 bases; J trimming: 5 bases; junction bases outside the gene matches: 6. The CDR3 coding sequence is TGTGCCAGCAGGGGGACAGTCCATGAGACCCAGTACTTC. Translation gives CASRGTVHETQYF.

The chain joins TRBV9 to TRBJ2-1; 10 bases line up with TRBD1. CDR3 size: 16 residues. With V trimmed by 4 bases and J by 2 bases, 6 bases remained unmatched. Germline CDR1 SGDLS, CDR2 YYNGEE. The CDR3 nucleotides are TGTGCCAGCAGCCTAGGGGGGACAGGGGCCTACAATGAGCAGTTCTTC. Translating gives CASSLGGTGAYNEQFF. Using reference TRBV9 and TRBJ2-1 for the parts outside the CDR3, the full variable domain is DSGVTQTPKHLITATGQRVTLRCSPRSGDLSVYWYQQSLDQGLQFLIQYYNGEERAKGNILERFSAQQFPDLHSELNLSSLELGDSALYFCASSLGGTGAYNEQFFGPGTRLTVL.

The V call is TRBV7-2, the J call TRBJ2-3; D gene uncertain. The V end lost 5 bases, the J end lost 4 bases, and 4 bases lay between the germline ends. This CDR3 is built from 11 residues. Germline V gene data show CDR1 as SGHTA and CDR2 as FQGNSA. The DNA for the CDR3 is TGTGCCAGCAGCCCAGCAGATACGCAGTATTTT. It encodes CASSPADTQYF.

In this sample, this clone turned up once. V is TRBV19 and J is TRBJ2-5; a possible D gene is TRBD2 (6 bases). Trimming took off 3 bases at V and 2 bases at J, with 13 bases between the two ends. The germline CDR1 and CDR2 sequences are LNHDA and SQIVND (reference sequence). This CDR3 has 15 amino acids. The CDR3 reads CASSISPGEQETQYF. CDR3 sequence (DNA): TGTGCCAGTAGTATTTCCCCGGGGGAACAAGAGACCCAGTACTTC.

V is TRBV5-1 and J is TRBJ2-1; TRBD2 matches at 12 bases. The length of the CDR3 is 15 residues. Germline V CDR1 and CDR2: SGHRS, YFSETQ. V lost 1 base, J lost 6 bases, and 2 bases stayed unmatched. The CDR3 sequence is CASSLTSGRINEQFF. CDR3 in DNA: TGCGCCAGCAGCTTGACTAGCGGGAGGATCAATGAGCAGTTCTTC.

The V call is TRBV27, the J call TRBJ2-5; 8 positions match TRBD1. Germline trimming cut 3 bases from V and 6 bases from J; bases unmatched to any gene: 9. The CDR3 length is 15 residues. Germline V lookup: CDR1 MNHEY, CDR2 SMNVEV (reference sequence). The CDR3 sequence: CASSFGAGGAKTQYF. CDR3 coding DNA: TGTGCCAGCAGTTTTGGGGCAGGGGGCGCGAAGACCCAGTACTTC.

This chain joins TRBV11-2 and TRBJ1-1; 8 bases align to TRBD1. The CDR3 has 14 residues. The V and J ends lost 5 bases and 5 bases, in that order; junction bases with no gene match: 7. Per the germline V gene, CDR1 is SGHAT and CDR2 is FQNNGV. In DNA form, the CDR3 reads TGTGCCAGCAGCAAATCGACAGGGGAGACTGAAGCTTTCTTT. The encoded protein is CASSKSTGETEAFF.

CDR3 protein: CASSDISGRLTDTQYF. The CDR3 coding sequence is TGTGCCAGCAGCGACATTAGCGGGAGACTCACAGATACGCAGTATTTT. The chain is built from TRBV11-3 and TRBJ2-3; 9 nucleotides align to TRBD2. The CDR3 runs to 16 residues. Germline V gene lookup returns CDR1 SGHNT and CDR2 YENEEA. V shed 5 bases and J 2 bases; nucleotides not matched to a gene: 8.

Remarks on this clone: Compared with germline, one end of the junction differs, possibly owing to a read error. This chain links TRBV6-1 with TRBJ1-4; 10 bases are shared with TRBD1. The CDR3 runs to 15 residues. The V gene's germline CDR1 is MNHNS and CDR2 SASEGT. CDR3 DNA: TGTGCCAGCTGTGACAGGGGGCTTACTAATGAAAAACTGTTTTTT. It encodes CASCDRGLTNEKLFF.

This chain links TRBV4-1 with TRBJ1-5; D ambiguous. Between the trimmed V and J ends, which lost 0 bases and 7 bases, there was a span of 13 bases. The CDR3 totals 15 residues. Germline assignment: CDR1 MGHRA and CDR2 YSYEKL. The CDR3 DNA sequence: TGCGCCAGCAGCCAAGATCTGGAGGGCGGGCAGCCCCAGCATTTT. Translation gives CASSQDLEGGQPQHF.

The chain links TRBV9 to TRBJ2-1; D may be TRBD1 (6 bases). Looked up from germline, CDR1 is SGDLS and CDR2 is YYNGEE. The CDR3 runs 17 residues. The V and J ends lost 4 bases and 0 bases respectively, with 17 bases between them. The CDR3 reads CASSSRGSGRSYNEQFF. The CDR3 region has the DNA TGTGCCAGCAGCTCCAGGGGTTCAGGCCGCTCCTACAATGAGCAGTTCTTC.

This clone has a handful of counts. J is TRBJ1-2 and V is TRBV7-2; maybe TRBD1 (6 bases). Germline assignment: CDR1 SGHTA and CDR2 FQGNSA. This CDR3 has 13 amino acids. V shed 5 bases and J shed 6 bases, with 13 bases lying between them. The CDR3 bases are TGTGCCAGCAGCCTCGGGGGGCCGGATGGCTACACCTTC. It yields the protein CASSLGGPDGYTF.

The CDR3 DNA reads TGTGCCAGCAGCTTCGCGCAGGGGGCCAACACTGAAGCTTTCTTT. Protein: CASSFAQGANTEAFF. The chain joins TRBV7-8 to TRBJ1-1, with 8 bases matching TRBD1. This CDR3 has 15 residues. Per germline, CDR1 SGHVS and CDR2 FQNEAQ. With 3 bases clipped from V and 2 bases from J, the junction kept 5 bases outside the gene matches.

The chain combines TRBV10-3 with TRBJ1-4; 8 nucleotides match TRBD1. The CDR3 loop spans 14 amino acids. Germline loops: CDR1 ENHRY, CDR2 SYGVKD. Germline trimming cut 4 bases from V and 4 bases from J; bases unmatched to any gene: 2. The CDR3 is CAISAGQDNEKLFF. As DNA, the CDR3 is TGTGCCATCAGTGCGGGACAGGATAATGAAAAACTGTTTTTT.

The sample holds one count of this clone. This chain joins TRBV12-3 or TRBV12-4 and TRBJ1-2; 11 positions agree with TRBD1. The trim removed 8 bases at V and 5 bases at J, leaving 4 bases unmatched. CDR3 size: 13 residues. For the CDR3, the DNA is TGTGCCAGCGGGACAGGGGGAACTTATGGCTACACCTTC. As protein: CASGTGGTYGYTF.

CDR3 protein: CASSSVRNFVYEQYF. The CDR3 DNA sequence: TGTGCCAGCAGCTCGGTCAGGAACTTCGTCTACGAGCAGTACTTC. The chain carries TRBV5-6 and TRBJ2-7, with D unclear. CDR1 is SGHDT, CDR2 YYEEEE, per germline. Trimming took 3 bases from V and 3 from J, leaving 16 bases between them. The CDR3 contains 15 residues.